The 17 T cell receptor beta chains presented below share a single source sample, sequenced in a study of T cell responses to AZD1222 COVID-19 vaccine (dated by TCRdb to the early 2020s). The label giving this sample's time point can be read as: about 28 days (+/-7) after the second vaccine dose. The method behind the library was the immunoSEQ multiplex PCR assay. Not all clones reach the TCRdb copy of this immuneACCESS table, which keeps in-frame sequences only. Checked studies attribute under half of the gap to unresolved V genes and leave the rest unexplained. In this sample the table shows 150,000 to 200,000 clones, around 94% of which occur a single time. The top ten hold under 2% of the sample. This specimen was peripheral blood, taken 28 days after the second AZD1222 dose. These receptors came from an adult who received the AZD1222 COVID-19 vaccine.

The J gene is TRBJ1-5, the V gene TRBV7-2; TRBD1 might be the D (6 bases). V lost 5 bases and J lost 3, with 17 bases in between. The CDR3 totals 16 residues. The V gene's germline CDR1 is SGHTA and CDR2 FQGNSA. The DNA of the CDR3 is TGTGCCAGCAGCCGCTCAGGGGCCAGGGACAATCAGCCCCAGCATTTT. Its protein is CASSRSGARDNQPQHF.

The chain employs TRBV5-1 and TRBJ2-7; D unresolved. V lost 7 bases, J lost 0 bases, and 5 bases lay in between. This CDR3 has 11 residues. The germline V gene has CDR1 SGHRS and CDR2 YFSETQ. The CDR3 region has the DNA TGCGCCAGCTCCACCTCCTACGAGCAGTACTTC. It yields the protein CASSTSYEQYF.

This clone was seen once. This chain uses TRBV18 with TRBJ2-7; 7 nucleotides agree with TRBD2. Losses at the gene ends were 1 base for V and 4 bases for J; bases not matched to a gene: 7. Looked up from germline, CDR1 is KGHSH and CDR2 is LQKENI. This CDR3 contains 15 residues. As DNA, the CDR3 is TGTGCCAGCTCACCACGGGCGGGAGTGATATACGAGCAGTACTTC. This gives the protein CASSPRAGVIYEQYF.

The chain uses TRBV5-4 and TRBJ2-3; 10 positions agree with TRBD2. The CDR3 sequence is 17 residues long. The J segment lost 4 bases and the V segment lost 4 bases, leaving 12 bases of the junction unmatched. The V gene's germline CDR1 is SGHNT and CDR2 YYREEE (reference sequence). CDR3 nucleotide sequence: TGTGCCAGCAGCCGACCCGGTAGCGGGAGGAACGCAGATACGCAGTATTTT. This translates into CASSRPGSGRNADTQYF. Full variable domain (rest looked up from reference TRBV5-4 and TRBJ2-3): ETGVTQSPTHLIKTRGQQVTLRCSSQSGHNTVSWYQQALGQGPQFIFQYYREEENGRGNFPPRFSGLQFPNYSSELNVNALELDDSALYLCASSRPGSGRNADTQYFGPGTRLTVL.

The chain is built from TRBV27 and TRBJ1-6; weak D call: TRBD1 (6 bases). Per germline, CDR1 MNHEY and CDR2 SMNVEV (reference sequence). The CDR3 totals 15 residues. V was pared by 8 bases and J by 9 bases, with 20 bases between. CDR3 DNA: TGTGCCAGCCGTTCGGCCGGGACAATAGGTTCACCCCTCCACTTT. The encoded protein is CASRSAGTIGSPLHF.

This clone was observed once. This sequence joins TRBV7-9 and TRBJ1-2; D uncertain. The CDR3 sequence is 15 residues long. Trimming took off 5 bases at V and 4 bases at J, with 17 bases between the two ends. The germline V gene has CDR1 SEHNR and CDR2 FQNEAQ (reference sequence). The CDR3 loop is CASSPYPQGFYGYTF. The DNA of the CDR3 is TGTGCCAGCAGCCCATACCCGCAAGGCTTCTATGGCTACACCTTC.

The chain carries TRBV5-1 and TRBJ1-1; D perhaps matches TRBD1 (5 bases). The CDR3 length is 13 residues. Deletions cut 4 bases from V and 4 bases from J, with 11 bases between. Germline V lookup: CDR1 SGHRS, CDR2 YFSETQ. The CDR3 loop is CASSPRQSTEAFF. In nucleotides, the CDR3 is TGCGCCAGCAGCCCGAGACAGAGCACTGAAGCTTTCTTT.

This sequence joins TRBV6-5 and TRBJ2-1; possibly TRBD1 for D (5 bases). This CDR3 has 14 residues. Per germline, CDR1 MNHEY and CDR2 SVGAGI. V was cut by 4 bases and J by 4 bases, with 11 bases left in between. DNA for the CDR3: TGTGCCAGCAGTTCCAAAACAGGTTACAATGAGCAGTTCTTC. It translates to CASSSKTGYNEQFF.

The rearrangement joins TRBV7-6 to TRBJ2-3; possible D gene TRBD2, 5 bases. The CDR3 loop spans 17 amino acids. Germline CDR1 reads SGHVS; CDR2 reads FNYEAQ. The V end was cut by 1 base, the J end by 2 bases, with 16 bases between. The CDR3 nucleotides read TGTGCCAGCAGCTTAGGATACTCCGGGGAATACACAGATACGCAGTATTTT. Translation: CASSLGYSGEYTDTQYF.

V gene TRBV6-5 combines with J gene TRBJ2-7; no firm D call. Trimming removed 6 bases at V and 0 bases at J, with 3 bases between. Looked up from germline, CDR1 is MNHEY and CDR2 is SVGAGI. This CDR3 spans 11 amino acids. CDR3 sequence reads: CASRGSYEQYF. In DNA, the CDR3 is TGTGCCAGCAGAGGCTCCTACGAGCAGTACTTC.

This chain connects TRBV20-1 to TRBJ2-1; 10 nucleotides match TRBD1. Trimming cost V 3 bases and J 6 bases; bases outside gene matches: 11. Germline CDR1 reads DFQATT; CDR2 reads SNEGSKA (reference sequence). The CDR3 runs 16 residues. CDR3 region: CSASRDRGYVGNEQFF. As DNA, the CDR3 is TGCAGTGCTAGTCGGGACAGGGGTTATGTAGGCAATGAGCAGTTCTTC.

The CDR3 loop is CASSHIADRGLDEQFF. CDR3 nucleotides: TGCGCCAGCAGCCACATAGCGGACAGGGGGTTAGATGAGCAGTTCTTC. V is TRBV5-1 and J is TRBJ2-1, with TRBD1 matching over 10 bases. Germline CDR1 reads SGHRS; CDR2 reads YFSETQ. V lost 4 bases, J lost 8 bases, and 12 bases stayed unmatched. This CDR3 spans 16 amino acids. Full variable domain (outside the CDR3, taken from reference TRBV5-1 and TRBJ2-1): KAGVTQTPRYLIKTRGQQVTLSCSPISGHRSVSWYQQTPGQGLQFLFEYFSETQRNKGNFPGRFSGRQFSNSRSEMNVSTLELGDSALYLCASSHIADRGLDEQFFGPGTRLTVL.

The sample holds one count of this clone. The rearrangement joins TRBV19 to TRBJ1-2; the D gene is possibly TRBD1 (6 bases). This CDR3 contains 16 residues. Germline V CDR1 and CDR2: LNHDA, SQIVND (reference sequence). V was clipped by 6 bases and J by 7 bases, with 24 bases between them. The CDR3 DNA reads TGTGCCAGTAGGTATAGGGGGGACGAGGCCGGGTCTGGCTACACCTTC. Translation gives CASRYRGDEAGSGYTF.

J is TRBJ1-2 and V is TRBV4-3, with D possibly being TRBD1 (5 bases). CDR1 LGHNA and CDR2 YSLEER come from the germline V gene. V lost 4 bases and J 8 bases, leaving 17 bases between the germline ends. This CDR3 contains 14 residues. CDR3 in DNA: TGCGCCAGCAGCCCGCCGGGCAGGGAGAAAGGCTACACCTTC. Residues: CASSPPGREKGYTF.

The V gene is TRBV4-1, the J gene TRBJ1-2; no firm D call. The CDR3 runs 15 residues. Germline CDR1 reads MGHRA; CDR2 reads YSYEKL. Trimming took off 1 base at V and 8 bases at J, with 17 bases between the two ends. The CDR3 nucleotides are TGCGCCAGCAGCCAAGGACTTTCCCCCCCAAGCGGCTACACCTTC. This gives the protein CASSQGLSPPSGYTF.

The chain combines TRBV6-5 with TRBJ1-4, with D perhaps matching TRBD1 (5 bases). CDR1 and CDR2 from the germline V gene are MNHEY and SVGAGI. The CDR3 contains 14 residues. Between the trimmed V and J ends, which lost 7 bases and 7 bases, there was a span of 16 bases. The CDR3 sequence: CASMLDGAGEKLFF. CDR3 sequence (DNA): TGTGCCAGCATGTTGGACGGGGCGGGTGAAAAACTGTTTTTT.

This chain uses TRBV11-2 with TRBJ2-1; 12 bases map to TRBD2. The CDR3 loop spans 15 amino acids. Germline CDR1 reads SGHAT; CDR2 reads FQNNGV. The V and J ends lost 5 bases and 9 bases, in that order; junction bases with no gene match: 8. CDR3 sequence (DNA): TGTGCCAGCAGCCTTTCTAGCGGGGGGGCGGTTGAGCAGTTCTTC. It specifies CASSLSSGGAVEQFF.